This entry lists 9 T cell receptor beta chains sequenced from one sample in a study of T cell responses to AZD1222 COVID-19 vaccine. Sequencing was performed with immunoSEQ multiplex PCR; in TCRdb, only in-frame clones are kept and a portion is missing. The sample yields 180,000 or so clones, about 93% seen once. Sequencing was performed on peripheral blood, taken 28 days after the second dose of the MenACWY control vaccine. The receptors stem from an adult who received the MenACWY meningococcal vaccine as a control.

This clone occurred a few times. The V gene is TRBV2, the J gene TRBJ1-1; D gene uncertain. The length of the CDR3 is 14 residues. Trimming shortened V by 2 bases and J by 4 bases, and 11 bases separated the two germline ends. Germline lookup yields CDR1 SNHLY and CDR2 FYNNEI. The CDR3 bases are TGTGCCAGCAGTGAAAGGGTAAGGAGCACTGAAGCTTTCTTT. Translation gives CASSERVRSTEAFF.

The V call is TRBV10-3, the J call TRBJ1-4; no firm D call. V was shortened by 5 bases and J by 6 bases, with 13 bases between the two germline ends. This CDR3 contains 14 residues. CDR1 ENHRY and CDR2 SYGVKD come from the germline V gene. Here the CDR3 reads CAISSGSNHEKLFF. The CDR3, as DNA: TGTGCCATCAGTTCCGGTTCTAACCATGAAAAACTGTTTTTT.

The DNA for the CDR3 is TGTGCCAGCACCTTTGGACCGAACACTGAAGCTTTCTTT. This encodes CASTFGPNTEAFF. The gene calls are TRBV2 and TRBJ1-1; D unclear. CDR3 length: 13 residues. V lost 7 bases to trimming and J lost 1 base, with 10 bases between them. Germline values: CDR1 SNHLY, CDR2 FYNNEI. Filled out from reference TRBV2 and TRBJ1-1, the complete variable domain reads EPEVTQTPSHQVTQMGQEVILRCVPISNHLYFYWYRQILGQKVEFLVSFYNNEISEKSEIFDDQFSVERPDGSNFTLKIRSTKLEDSAMYFCASTFGPNTEAFFGQGTRLTVV.

CDR3 nucleotides: TGTGCCAGCTCACCGAACGTAGGGGCGCGGAATGGCTACACCTTC. Its protein is CASSPNVGARNGYTF. V is TRBV18 and J is TRBJ1-2; a possible D gene is TRBD1 (5 bases). V lost 3 bases, J lost 6 bases, and 17 bases lay in between. Looked up from germline, CDR1 is KGHSH and CDR2 is LQKENI. The CDR3 has 15 amino acids.

The chain couples TRBV6-6 to TRBJ1-2; no reliable D call. Looked up from germline, CDR1 is MNHNY and CDR2 is SVGAGI (reference sequence). V was pared by 2 bases and J by 8 bases, with 9 bases between. CDR3 length: 12 amino acids. CDR3 loop: CASSYGSGGYTF. The CDR3 DNA is TGTGCCAGCAGTTACGGGTCTGGGGGCTACACCTTC.

This clone was observed once. V usage is TRBV5-3 and J usage is TRBJ1-1; maybe TRBD1 (6 bases). TRBV5-3 is flagged as an ORF with uncertain function. The CDR3 consists of 14 residues. The ends were cut back, 1 base at V and 4 bases at J, with 11 bases in the middle. The CDR3 sequence is CARSLRAGATEAFF. The CDR3 DNA follows: TGTGCCAGAAGCTTGAGGGCAGGGGCCACTGAAGCTTTCTTT.

V and J are TRBV2 and TRBJ1-2; a weak D match, TRBD1 (5 bases). CDR3 length: 14 amino acids. Trimming removed 1 base at V and 4 bases at J, with 10 bases between. Germline V CDR1 and CDR2: SNHLY, FYNNEI. CDR3 sequence reads: CASSEGGSGYGYTF. The DNA of the CDR3 is TGTGCCAGCAGTGAAGGGGGCAGCGGCTATGGCTACACCTTC.

V and J are TRBV23-1 and TRBJ1-1; a weak D match, TRBD1 (5 bases). TRBV23-1 is given ORF status, its function remaining uncertain. This CDR3 comprises 15 residues. V lost 0 bases, J lost 0 bases, and 8 bases lay in between. CDR3 in DNA: TGCGCCAGCAGTCAATCGACAGATTTGAACACTGAAGCTTTCTTT. Amino acids: CASSQSTDLNTEAFF.

The chain combines TRBV5-4 with TRBJ1-2, with no clear D. The germline V and J ends were trimmed by 1 base and 2 bases, with 6 bases remaining between them. The CDR3 consists of 13 residues. Per germline, CDR1 SGHNT and CDR2 YYREEE (reference sequence). This CDR3 is CASSLTENYGYTF. Written as DNA, the CDR3 is TGTGCCAGCAGCTTGACAGAGAACTATGGCTACACCTTC.